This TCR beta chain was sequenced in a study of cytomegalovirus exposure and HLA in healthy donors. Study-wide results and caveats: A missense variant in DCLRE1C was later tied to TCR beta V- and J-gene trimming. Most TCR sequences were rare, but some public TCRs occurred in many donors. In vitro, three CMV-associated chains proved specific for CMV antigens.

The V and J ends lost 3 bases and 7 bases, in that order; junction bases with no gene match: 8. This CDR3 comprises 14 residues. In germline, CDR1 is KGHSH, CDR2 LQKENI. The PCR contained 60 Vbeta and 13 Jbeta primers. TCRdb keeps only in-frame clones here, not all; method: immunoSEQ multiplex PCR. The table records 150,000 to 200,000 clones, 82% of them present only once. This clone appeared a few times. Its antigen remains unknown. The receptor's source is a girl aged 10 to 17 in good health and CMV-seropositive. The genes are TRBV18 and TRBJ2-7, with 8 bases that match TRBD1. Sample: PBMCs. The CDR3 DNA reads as TGTGCCAGCTCACCCGGACAGGGTTCCTGGGAGCAGTACTTC. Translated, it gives CASSPGQGSWEQYF.